Following are 19 T cell receptor beta chains from one sample sequenced in a study of blood T cell repertoires in COVID-19. Repertoires were generated with immunoSEQ multiplex PCR, while TCRdb's copy carries only in-frame clones and drops some. Here the sample spans fewer than 85,000 clones, over 80% being singletons. The sequenced sample consisted of peripheral blood. These receptors all come from a man aged 45-65 years with active COVID-19.

This clone came up many times. This sequence joins TRBV15 and TRBJ2-7; 9 nucleotides align to TRBD1. Germline CDR1 and CDR2: LNHNV and YYDKDF (reference sequence). J gave up 4 bases and V 3 bases, and 4 bases lay outside the gene matches. The CDR3 spans 14 residues. The CDR3 is CATSSFGTGYEQYF. The CDR3 DNA reads TGTGCCACCAGCAGCTTCGGGACAGGGTACGAGCAGTACTTC.

The V gene is TRBV5-6, the J gene TRBJ2-5, with 8 bases matching TRBD1. Trimming at V came to 5 bases and at J to 2 bases, leaving 5 bases not matched to a gene. The germline gives CDR1 SGHDT, CDR2 YYEEEE. This CDR3 contains 14 residues. The chain's CDR3 is CASSSGQGQETQYF. DNA for the CDR3: TGTGCCAGCAGTTCCGGACAGGGACAAGAGACCCAGTACTTC.

The chain employs TRBV6-5 and TRBJ2-3; D is perhaps TRBD1 (6 bases). Looked up from germline, CDR1 is MNHEY and CDR2 is SVGAGI. The V end lost 0 bases, the J end lost 4 bases, and 14 bases lay between the germline ends. This CDR3 has 16 residues. CDR3 DNA sequence: TGTGCCAGCAGTTACTCGGTTGGGGGCCGCGCAGATACGCAGTATTTT. This encodes CASSYSVGGRADTQYF.

The V call is TRBV6-5, the J call TRBJ2-7; D unclear. Germline V gene data show CDR1 as MNHEY and CDR2 as SVGAGI. The CDR3 extends over 12 amino acids. The V end was cut by 0 bases, the J end by 7 bases, with 7 bases between. The CDR3 sequence: CASSYSRSEQYF. The CDR3 nucleotides are TGTGCCAGCAGTTACTCGAGGTCAGAGCAGTACTTC.

The chain's CDR3 is CASSPPGRSSPLHF. Here the CDR3 DNA reads TGTGCCAGCTCACCACCAGGGAGGAGTTCACCCCTCCACTTT. The chain carries TRBV18 and TRBJ1-6; D remains unclear. This CDR3 is 14 amino acids long. Per germline, CDR1 KGHSH and CDR2 LQKENI. Trimming left V 0 bases short and J 9 bases short, with 9 bases between.

V usage is TRBV27 and J usage is TRBJ2-3; 10 bases map to TRBD1. Germline values: CDR1 MNHEY, CDR2 SMNVEV (reference sequence). V lost 3 bases to trimming and J lost 4 bases; unmatched junction nucleotides: 16. The CDR3 extends over 19 amino acids. The chain's CDR3 is CASSLYRPGQGYGADTQYF. CDR3 sequence (DNA): TGTGCCAGCAGTTTGTATCGCCCGGGACAGGGGTACGGGGCAGATACGCAGTATTTT.

The chain carries TRBV7-3 and TRBJ2-1, with 14 nucleotides matching TRBD2. The CDR3 spans 18 residues. Germline V gene data show CDR1 as SGHTA and CDR2 as FQGTGA. J gave up 0 bases and V 1 base, and 2 bases lay outside the gene matches. CDR3 DNA sequence: TGTGCCAGCAGCTTAATTGGGACTAGCGGGAGCTCCTACAATGAGCAGTTCTTC. Its translation is CASSLIGTSGSSYNEQFF.

V and J are TRBV6-6 and TRBJ2-3, with D maybe TRBD2 (7 bases). Germline V CDR1 and CDR2: MNHNY, SVGAGI (reference sequence). Trimming removed 6 bases at V and 5 bases at J, with 18 bases between. CDR3 length: 15 residues. The CDR3 sequence: CASSRGGGAGDTQYF. The CDR3 region has the DNA TGTGCCAGCAGCCGAGGGGGGGGAGCTGGAGATACGCAGTATTTT.

This clone was seen only once. V gene TRBV5-6 combines with J gene TRBJ2-6, with D possibly being TRBD1 (5 bases). The length of the CDR3 is 15 residues. Germline CDR1 SGHDT, CDR2 YYEEEE. With 4 bases removed from V and 0 bases from J, the gap between germline ends came to 8 bases. This CDR3 reads CASSHDSSGANVLTF. For the CDR3, the DNA is TGTGCCAGCAGCCATGACAGCTCTGGGGCCAACGTCCTGACTTTC.

The CDR3: CASSLGDRGLNYGYTF. The DNA of the CDR3 is TGCGCCAGCAGCTTGGGGGACAGGGGTCTTAACTATGGCTACACCTTC. This chain uses TRBV5-1 with TRBJ1-2, with 10 nucleotides matching TRBD1. V shed 0 bases, J shed 1 base, and the junction held 3 bases outside the gene matches. CDR3 size: 16 residues. CDR1 and CDR2 from the germline V gene are SGHRS and YFSETQ.

The rearrangement links TRBV7-2 to TRBJ1-2, with D maybe TRBD1 (5 bases). Germline-derived CDR1 and CDR2 are SGHTA and FQGNSA. The V gene lost 2 bases and the J gene lost 4 bases, with 11 bases spanning the gap. CDR3 size: 14 residues. The CDR3 DNA is TGTGCCAGCAGCTTACAGCAGGGTTCCTATGGCTACACCTTC. It encodes CASSLQQGSYGYTF.

The rearrangement links TRBV19 to TRBJ1-1; tentatively, D is TRBD1 (5 bases). The V gene lost 7 bases and the J gene lost 5 bases, with 11 bases spanning the gap. This CDR3 contains 12 residues. Germline-derived CDR1 and CDR2 are LNHDA and SQIVND (reference sequence). CDR3 amino acids: CASTWGGTEAFF. The CDR3 DNA sequence: TGTGCCAGTACATGGGGGGGGACTGAAGCTTTCTTT.

The CDR3 nucleotides are TGCGCCAGCAGGATAGGACTAGCGGGGGGAGAGACCCAGTACTTC. This sequence encodes CASRIGLAGGETQYF. J is TRBJ2-5 and V is TRBV5-1; 14 bases line up with TRBD2. The CDR3 extends over 15 amino acids. V gave up 5 bases and J gave up 4 bases; unmatched junction bases: 4. CDR1 and CDR2 (germline): SGHRS, YFSETQ.

This chain uses TRBV13 with TRBJ1-4; D is perhaps TRBD1 (5 bases). In germline, CDR1 is PRHDT, CDR2 FYEKMQ (reference sequence). CDR3 length equals 16 residues. The V end was cut by 5 bases, the J end by 7 bases, with 20 bases between. CDR3 nucleotides: TGTGCCAGCAGCCCCTCAGGGACCCTGGGGGGTGAAAAACTGTTTTTT. Amino acid sequence: CASSPSGTLGGEKLFF.

The rearrangement uses TRBV28 and TRBJ2-1, with 13 bases that match TRBD2. Trimming cost V 5 bases and J 8 bases; bases outside gene matches: 3. Looked up from germline, CDR1 is MDHEN and CDR2 is SYDVKM. The CDR3 is 14 residues long. CDR3 loop: CASSALAGGYEQFF. The CDR3 DNA reads as TGTGCCAGCAGTGCACTAGCGGGAGGGTATGAGCAGTTCTTC. Together with reference TRBV28 and TRBJ2-1, the CDR3 gives the full variable domain: DVKVTQSSRYLVKRTGEKVFLECVQDMDHENMFWYRQDPGLGLRLIYFSYDVKMKEKGDIPEGYSVSREKKERFSLILESASTNQTSMYLCASSALAGGYEQFFGPGTRLTVL.

This chain uses TRBV7-2 with TRBJ2-7; maybe TRBD1 (6 bases). The germline V and J ends were trimmed by 2 bases and 5 bases, with 16 bases remaining between them. CDR1 and CDR2 from the germline V gene are SGHTA and FQGNSA. This CDR3 has 15 residues. CDR3 in amino acids: CASSLSATGPHEQYF. In DNA form, the CDR3 reads TGTGCCAGCAGCTTATCCGCCACAGGGCCCCACGAGCAGTACTTC. The whole variable domain, remainder taken from reference TRBV7-2 and TRBJ2-7, is GAGVSQSPSNKVTEKGKDVELRCDPISGHTALYWYRQSLGQGLEFLIYFQGNSAPDKSGLPSDRFSAERTGGSVSTLTIQRTQQEDSAVYLCASSLSATGPHEQYFGPGTRLTVT.

The chain's CDR3 is CASSLAGGQGETQYF. The DNA for the CDR3 is TGTGCCAGTAGTTTAGCGGGGGGGCAAGGAGAGACCCAGTACTTC. The chain employs TRBV19 and TRBJ2-5, with 11 bases identical to TRBD2. J was trimmed by 4 bases and V by 5 bases; bases with no gene match: 6. CDR1 and CDR2 from the germline V gene are LNHDA and SQIVND (reference sequence). This CDR3 has 15 amino acids.

This clone was recorded once. V usage is TRBV5-1 and J usage is TRBJ2-1; D is perhaps TRBD2 (6 bases). The germline V gene encodes CDR1 SGHRS and CDR2 YFSETQ. Trimming pared 0 bases from V and 8 bases from J, leaving 15 bases between. The CDR3 runs to 15 residues. The CDR3 nucleotides read TGCGCCAGCAGCTTGGTTGGGTCGGGAGTGGATGAGCAGTTCTTC. This gives the protein CASSLVGSGVDEQFF.

This clone was seen only once. The rearrangement links TRBV6-5 to TRBJ1-1, with D perhaps TRBD1 (6 bases). The CDR3 covers 14 residues. The V end lost 2 bases, the J end lost 3 bases, and 10 bases lay between the germline ends. In germline, CDR1 is MNHEY, CDR2 SVGAGI. In DNA, the CDR3 is TGTGCCAGCAGTTACCACACAGGGCACACTGAAGCTTTCTTT. Translated, it gives CASSYHTGHTEAFF.